This section outlines one TCR beta chain sequence together with its context. The target antigen is unknown. Germline-derived CDR1 and CDR2 are SGHNT and YENEEA. Trimming took 2 bases from V and 6 from J, leaving 19 bases between them. The CDR3 length is 17 residues. The data stem from a study of CD8 T cells in ankylosing spondylitis. Scientists made TCR beta libraries using quantitative 5'-RACE with molecular barcodes. One entry per CDR3 protein, called by TCRdb with MiXCR from the 5' RACE reads. The sample lists about 120,000 distinct CDR3 sequences; approximately 14% were seen once. Findings and caveats of the study: Within matched ankylosing spondylitis synovial fluid, disease-linked clones were reportedly significantly enriched.

This receptor was obtained from a female donor with ankylosing spondylitis or in good health (not recorded which). The chain couples TRBV11-3 to TRBJ2-2; TRBD2 might be the D (6 bases). The source material was blood, either unsorted or a sorted T cell fraction (not recorded which). The CDR3 DNA reads as TGTGCCAGCAGCTTACGAGGCAGCGGGTCTAGGGCCGGGGAGCTGTTTTTT. This encodes CASSLRGSGSRAGELFF.